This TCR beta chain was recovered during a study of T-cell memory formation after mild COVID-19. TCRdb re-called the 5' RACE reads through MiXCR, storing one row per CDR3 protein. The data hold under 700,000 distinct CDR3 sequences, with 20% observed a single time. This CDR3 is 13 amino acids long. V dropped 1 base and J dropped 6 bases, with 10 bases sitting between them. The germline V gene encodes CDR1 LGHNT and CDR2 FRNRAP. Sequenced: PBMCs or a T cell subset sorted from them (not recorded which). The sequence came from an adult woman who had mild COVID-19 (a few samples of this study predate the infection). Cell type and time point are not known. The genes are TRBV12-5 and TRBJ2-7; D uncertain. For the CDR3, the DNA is TGTGCTAGTGGTTTGGCAGAGATAGCCGAGCAGTACTTC. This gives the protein CASGLAEIAEQYF.